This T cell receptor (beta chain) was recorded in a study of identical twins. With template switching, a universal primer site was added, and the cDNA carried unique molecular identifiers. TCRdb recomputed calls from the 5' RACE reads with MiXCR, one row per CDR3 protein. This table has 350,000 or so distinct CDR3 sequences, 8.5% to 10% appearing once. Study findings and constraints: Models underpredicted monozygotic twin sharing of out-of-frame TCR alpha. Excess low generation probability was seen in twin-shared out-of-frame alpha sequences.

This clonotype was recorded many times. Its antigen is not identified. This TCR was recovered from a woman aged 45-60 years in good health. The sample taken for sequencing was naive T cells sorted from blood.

The CDR3 nucleotides are TGCGCCAGCAGCTTGCTGTGGTCGGGGGGGGAGACCCAGTACTTC. Its translation is CASSLLWSGGETQYF. The rearrangement links TRBV5-1 to TRBJ2-5; 8 nucleotides agree with TRBD2. This CDR3 comprises 15 residues. The V gene's germline CDR1 is SGHRS and CDR2 YFSETQ. The ends lost 1 base at V and 5 bases at J; junction bases unmatched: 7. The full variable domain, its missing parts supplied by reference TRBV5-1 and TRBJ2-5, is KAGVTQTPRYLIKTRGQQVTLSCSPISGHRSVSWYQQTPGQGLQFLFEYFSETQRNKGNFPGRFSGRQFSNSRSEMNVSTLELGDSALYLCASSLLWSGGETQYFGPGTRLLVL.